The 9 T cell receptor beta chains given below trace back to one sample, sequenced in a study of response to subunit inactivated influenza vaccine (dated by TCRdb to 2016 to 2018). The receptor library was made with RT-PCR. The instrument was an Illumina HiSeq 2500. TCRdb reprocessed the public reads (quality trimming at Q25 with fastp, clone calling with MiXCR) and kept in-frame beta chains. Entries that share a CDR3 protein sequence are merged under the most common genes and DNA. The sample has approximately 700,000 distinct CDR3 sequences on record, about 14% of them singletons. Less than 9% of the sample goes to the ten largest clones. Sequencing used PBMCs from blood, obtained approximately 15 days before vaccination. The receptors derive from a man over 45 who received an inactivated influenza vaccine. Donor details come from another sample of the same person, matched by shared clones.

This clonotype was seen a handful of times. This chain links TRBV11-2 with TRBJ2-1; 7 bases agree with TRBD1. Germline V CDR1 and CDR2: SGHAT, FQNNGV. Trimming cost V 0 bases and J 0 bases; bases outside gene matches: 8. CDR3 size: 18 residues. The CDR3 DNA reads as TGTGCCAGCAGCTTAGATTTTAGAGGGGGCCGCTCCTACAATGAGCAGTTCTTC. This translates into CASSLDFRGGRSYNEQFF.

The sample holds many counts of this clonotype. One end of the junction does not line up with germline, which may come from a read error. The V gene is TRBV11-2, the J gene TRBJ2-5, with D unclear. The CDR3 runs 13 residues. The germline V gene encodes CDR1 SGHAT and CDR2 FQNNGV. DNA of the CDR3: TGTGCCAGCAGTTTAGGTTTTCAAGAGACCCAGTACTTC. Amino acid sequence: CASSLGFQETQYF. Variable domain in full (rest from reference TRBV11-2 and TRBJ2-5): EAGVAQSPRYKIIEKRQSVAFWCNPISGHATLYWYQQILGQGPKLLIQFQNNGVVDDSQLPKDRFSAERLKGVDSTLKIQPAKLEDSAVYLCASSLGFQETQYFGPGTRLLVL.

The J gene is TRBJ2-3, the V gene TRBV18; 7 nucleotides line up with TRBD1. Unmatched junction bases numbered 5, after V lost 2 bases and J lost 0 bases. Germline CDR1 KGHSH, CDR2 LQKENI. There are 16 residues in the CDR3. The CDR3 region has the DNA TGTGCCAGCTCACCAAAAGGACAGGCTAGCACAGATACGCAGTATTTT. Its protein product is CASSPKGQASTDTQYF.

The gene calls are TRBV7-9 and TRBJ1-2; 7 bases fit TRBD1. The V gene end was trimmed by 2 bases and the J gene end by 7 bases; junction bases not matched to a gene: 4. The CDR3 extends over 13 amino acids. Germline V gives CDR1 SEHNR, CDR2 FQNEAQ (reference sequence). The chain's CDR3 is CASSLTGDAGYTF. CDR3 sequence (DNA): TGTGCCAGCAGCTTAACAGGGGACGCTGGCTACACCTTC.

V usage is TRBV2 and J usage is TRBJ2-2; D is unresolved. CDR3 size: 14 residues. Trimming removed 3 bases from V and 1 base from J, with 6 bases in between. Germline CDR1 reads SNHLY; CDR2 reads FYNNEI. In DNA form, the CDR3 reads TGTGCCAGCAGTGACACTATGAACACCGGGGAGCTGTTTTTT. Its protein product is CASSDTMNTGELFF.

This clonotype came up many times. This chain links TRBV28 with TRBJ2-7; perhaps TRBD1 as D (5 bases). CDR1 and CDR2 from the germline V gene are MDHEN and SYDVKM. V was cut by 0 bases and J by 0 bases, with 9 bases left in between. The CDR3 sequence is 15 residues long. The CDR3 loop is CASSLWQDNSYEQYF. Here the CDR3 DNA reads TGTGCCAGCAGTTTATGGCAGGACAACTCCTACGAGCAGTACTTC.

This CDR3 is CATSGELDGNEQFF. The CDR3 DNA is TGTGCCACCAGCGGGGAGCTCGACGGGAATGAGCAGTTCTTC. V gene TRBV15 combines with J gene TRBJ2-1; possible D gene TRBD2, 5 bases. CDR1 is LNHNV and CDR2 is YYDKDF in the germline V gene (reference sequence). The CDR3 runs to 14 residues. V was cut by 5 bases and J by 7 bases, with 15 bases left in between.

This clonotype has just a few counts. The V call is TRBV12-3 or TRBV12-4, the J call TRBJ1-2; D unresolved. The CDR3 runs to 16 residues. V gave up 4 bases and J gave up 0 bases, with 15 bases separating them. The CDR3 DNA sequence: TGTGCCAGCAGTTCCTTAGGACGGATAGCTAACTATGGCTACACCTTC. Its translation is CASSSLGRIANYGYTF.

J is TRBJ2-3 and V is TRBV12-3 or TRBV12-4; the D call may be TRBD1 or TRBD2 (6 bases each). The V and J ends lost 7 bases and 0 bases respectively, with 20 bases between them. CDR3 length: 17 residues. Written as DNA, the CDR3 is TGTGCCAGCACCCTGACAGGTGGGGGGCCAAGCACAGATACGCAGTATTTT. It codes for CASTLTGGGPSTDTQYF.